Detailed here is one T cell receptor beta chain. The data belong to a study of blood T cell repertoires in COVID-19. The CDR3 is 13 amino acids. Germline trimming cut 1 base from V and 6 bases from J; bases unmatched to any gene: 2. Germline CDR1 and CDR2: KGHSY and FQNENV. Clones were read by immunoSEQ multiplex PCR, and TCRdb kept only the in-frame ones, dropping some. The sample contains about 200,000 clones, approximately 87% of which appear only once. The sequence came from a woman aged 70-85 years with acute or convalescent COVID-19. V usage is TRBV16 and J usage is TRBJ1-2, with 7 positions matching TRBD1. The source material was peripheral blood. CDR3 sequence (DNA): TGTGCCAGCAGCCAATATACAGGGGATGGCTACACCTTC. The encoded protein is CASSQYTGDGYTF.